Following are 13 T cell receptor beta chains from one sample sequenced in a study of human T cells and chemical hapten exposure. TCRdb reprocessed the RACE reads with MiXCR, giving one entry per CDR3 protein. The repertoire holds 25,000 to 30,000 distinct CDR3 sequences, with roughly 10% as singletons. Time point reported: patch test 2, 6 weeks after DPC sensitization. Noted treatment: therapeutic diphenylcyclopropenone sensitization with weekly scalp DPC. The specimen was whole blood, collected in connection with sensitization to the hapten diphenylcyclopropenone (DPC). The receptors come from a man under 40 with alopecia areata. Some clones in this sample may be carry-over from other donors' samples.

This clonotype was found many times. V is TRBV29-1 and J is TRBJ2-1; 8 nucleotides line up with TRBD2. Germline CDR1 SQVTM, CDR2 ANQGSEA. The CDR3 has 13 residues. With 4 bases clipped from V and 13 bases from J, the junction kept 12 bases outside the gene matches. The CDR3 protein is CSVAGDAGLAQFF. CDR3 DNA: TGCAGCGTTGCTGGTGACGCTGGACTAGCTCAGTTCTTC.

Ten or more counts support this clonotype. V usage is TRBV6-2 or TRBV6-3 and J usage is TRBJ2-1; D is possibly TRBD2 (6 bases). V lost 0 bases to trimming and J lost 10 bases, with 19 bases between them. In germline, CDR1 is MNHEY, CDR2 SVGEGT. The CDR3 loop spans 16 amino acids. CDR3 in amino acids: CASSYSGSGQPGEQFF. In nucleotides, the CDR3 is TGTGCCAGCAGTTACTCGGGGAGCGGGCAGCCGGGGGAGCAGTTCTTC.

This clonotype was observed many times. This chain uses TRBV6-2 or TRBV6-3 with TRBJ1-5; D perhaps matches TRBD1 (6 bases). Trimming took 6 bases from V and 1 from J, leaving 10 bases between them. Germline V lookup: CDR1 MNHEY, CDR2 SVGEGT. This CDR3 has 14 amino acids. The DNA for the CDR3 is TGTGCCAGCAGCAAACAGGGAAGCAATCAGCCCCAGCATTTT. It specifies CASSKQGSNQPQHF.

There are many counts of this clonotype. This chain connects TRBV7-2 to TRBJ1-4, with D uncertain. V shed 3 bases and J shed 0 bases, with 8 bases lying between them. Germline lookup yields CDR1 SGHTA and CDR2 FQGNSA. The CDR3 consists of 15 residues. This CDR3 reads CASSFAGTTNEKLFF. Here the CDR3 DNA reads TGTGCCAGCAGCTTTGCCGGGACAACTAATGAAAAACTGTTTTTT.

Regarding this clonotype: Just one base apart from a much larger clone, this may be a read error. The chain links TRBV29-1 to TRBJ1-1, with D maybe TRBD1 (5 bases). In germline, CDR1 is SQVTM, CDR2 ANQGSEA. The CDR3 has 12 amino acids. CDR3 nucleotide sequence: TGCGGCGCCGAGCAGGGAGGGACTGAAGCTTTCTTT. This translates into CGAEQGGTEAFF.

This clonotype was found many times. The chain carries TRBV3-1 and TRBJ1-4; the D is unclear. Germline V gene lookup returns CDR1 LGHDT and CDR2 YNNKEL (reference sequence). The CDR3 is 15 amino acids. Trimming left V 1 base short and J 6 bases short, with 12 bases between. This CDR3 is CASSQANLMDEKLFF. In DNA form, the CDR3 reads TGTGCCAGCAGCCAAGCTAACCTAATGGATGAAAAACTGTTTTTT.

The genes are TRBV6-5 and TRBJ2-2; D gene ambiguous. The V and J ends lost 5 bases and 0 bases respectively, with 13 bases between them. The CDR3 extends over 16 amino acids. Per germline, CDR1 MNHEY and CDR2 SVGAGI. Written as DNA, the CDR3 is TGTGCCAGCAGTCCCTCAATAGACCCGAACACCGGGGAGCTGTTTTTT. Translating it yields CASSPSIDPNTGELFF.

The rearrangement links TRBV29-1 to TRBJ2-3; tentative D call: TRBD1 (5 bases). Germline V gives CDR1 SQVTM, CDR2 ANQGSEA. The CDR3 length is 14 residues. Trimming shortened V by 3 bases and J by 3 bases, and 13 bases separated the two germline ends. The CDR3 region is CSVDGAGWTDTQYF. Written as DNA, the CDR3 is TGCAGCGTTGATGGGGCAGGCTGGACAGATACGCAGTATTTT.

This clonotype was observed many times. This rearrangement joins TRBV11-2 to TRBJ2-5; D assignment may be TRBD1 or TRBD2 (5 bases each). V shed 8 bases and J shed 3 bases, with 13 bases lying between them. Germline CDR1 reads SGHAT; CDR2 reads FQNNGV. This CDR3 has 13 amino acids. CDR3 DNA sequence: TGTGCCAGCGGGGGAGACGGAGAAGAGACCCAGTACTTC. Translating gives CASGGDGEETQYF.

This clonotype was seen only a few times. The rearrangement uses TRBV25-1 and TRBJ1-6; D is possibly TRBD1 (6 bases). The CDR3 contains 17 residues. The germline gives CDR1 MGHDK, CDR2 SYGVNS. The V gene lost 8 bases and the J gene lost 0 bases, with 17 bases spanning the gap. As DNA, the CDR3 is TGTGCCAGCGCTAGTCTGGGGGCAAGCTCCTATAATTCACCCCTCCACTTT. Its protein product is CASASLGASSYNSPLHF.

This clonotype counts as medium-sized. The chain uses TRBV11-3 and TRBJ2-7; D unclear. CDR3 size: 14 residues. CDR1 SGHNT and CDR2 YENEEA come from the germline V gene. V was shortened by 1 base and J by 0 bases, with 7 bases between the two germline ends. This chain's CDR3 is CASSLVDNSYEQYF. In nucleotides, the CDR3 is TGTGCCAGCAGCTTAGTCGATAACTCCTACGAGCAGTACTTC.

The DNA of the CDR3 is TGTGCCAGCAGTTTAAGGGTCCCGGGACAGGGTACAGATACGCAGTATTTT. Its translation: CASSLRVPGQGTDTQYF. The V call is TRBV27, the J call TRBJ2-3; 9 bases match TRBD1. CDR3 size: 17 residues. The germline V gene has CDR1 MNHEY and CDR2 SMNVEV (reference sequence). V shed 2 bases, J shed 3 bases, and the junction held 9 bases outside the gene matches.

This rearrangement joins TRBV29-1 to TRBJ2-2, with D possibly being TRBD2 (5 bases). Between the trimmed V and J ends, which lost 6 bases and 7 bases, there was a span of 9 bases. Germline values: CDR1 SQVTM, CDR2 ANQGSEA. The CDR3 totals 11 residues. This chain's CDR3 is CSVIASGELFF. Written as DNA, the CDR3 is TGCAGCGTGATAGCGAGCGGGGAGCTGTTTTTT.